This T cell receptor beta chain was sequenced in a study of blood T cell repertoires in COVID-19. The overall study: The cDNA or gDNA used as material had been derived from T cells, B-cell-depleted T cells, or PBMCs.

Assay: immunoSEQ multiplex PCR; the TCRdb copy retains only in-frame clones and omits some. This sample has about 170,000 clones, with almost 85% found just once. The CDR3 runs 11 residues. V gave up 8 bases and J gave up 4 bases, with 9 bases separating them. Germline V gene data show CDR1 as KGHSH and CDR2 as LQKENI. This clonotype was obtained from a woman older than 75 with acute or convalescent COVID-19. Sequencing was done on a sample of peripheral blood. The chain employs TRBV18 and TRBJ2-7; D not resolved. The CDR3 bases are TGTGCCAGCGCGGATTTTTACGAGCAGTACTTC. Encoded protein: CASADFYEQYF.